Shown below are 24 T cell receptor beta chains from a single sample sequenced in a study of cytomegalovirus exposure and HLA in healthy donors. The PCR ran on 60 Vbeta and 13 Jbeta primers. Profiling relied on immunoSEQ multiplex PCR, and the TCRdb table lists in-frame clones only, not all of them. The data show around 200,000 clones, with about 80% seen just once and roughly 6% held by the top ten. Sequencing was done on a sample of PBMCs. These receptors were collected from a man between 35 and 55 years old in good health and CMV-seropositive.

The chain carries TRBV5-6 and TRBJ1-2; 8 nucleotides line up with TRBD1. The V segment lost 4 bases and the J segment 4 bases; nucleotides outside the gene matches: 12. Germline CDR1 is SGHDT and CDR2 is YYEEEE. The CDR3 has 16 residues. CDR3 loop: CASSLRTGTGFYGYTF. The DNA for the CDR3 is TGTGCCAGCAGCCTTCGAACCGGGACAGGTTTCTATGGCTACACCTTC.

This chain links TRBV5-1 with TRBJ2-5, with 12 nucleotides matching TRBD2. After removal of 1 base from V and 2 bases from J, the junction contained 9 bases not matched to a gene. Germline V lookup: CDR1 SGHRS, CDR2 YFSETQ. CDR3 size: 18 residues. Here the CDR3 DNA reads TGCGCCAGCAGCTTGTTCCTAGCGGGAGGGCCGGTTCAAGAGACCCAGTACTTC. Translated, it gives CASSLFLAGGPVQETQYF.

The chain couples TRBV12-5 to TRBJ2-2; no definite D call. The germline V and J ends were trimmed by 1 base and 7 bases, with 4 bases remaining between them. The CDR3 totals 12 residues. Germline assignment: CDR1 LGHNT and CDR2 FRNRAP. The CDR3 DNA reads TGTGCTAGTGGTTTGGGGCACGGGGAGCTGTTTTTT. Encoded protein: CASGLGHGELFF. The full variable domain, in which reference TRBV12-5 and TRBJ2-2 provide the parts outside the CDR3, is DARVTQTPRHKVTEMGQEVTMRCQPILGHNTVFWYRQTMMQGLELLAYFRNRAPLDDSGMPKDRFSAEMPDATLATLKIQPSEPRDSAVYFCASGLGHGELFFGEGSRLTVL.

The chain is built from TRBV6-5 and TRBJ1-1; D unresolved. The germline gives CDR1 MNHEY, CDR2 SVGAGI. The CDR3 is made up of 15 amino acids. V was shortened by 2 bases and J by 3 bases, with 13 bases between the two germline ends. The CDR3 protein is CASSYTGRRDTEAFF. CDR3 sequence (DNA): TGTGCCAGCAGTTACACCGGGAGGCGGGACACTGAAGCTTTCTTT.

The J gene is TRBJ1-1, the V gene TRBV2, with 7 bases aligning to TRBD1. Unmatched junction bases numbered 5, after V lost 6 bases and J lost 1 base. The CDR3 totals 14 residues. The V gene's germline CDR1 is SNHLY and CDR2 FYNNEI. CDR3 amino acids: CASRTRQGNTEAFF. The CDR3 DNA reads as TGTGCCAGCAGGACCCGACAGGGGAACACTGAAGCTTTCTTT. Complete variable domain (other parts from reference TRBV2 and TRBJ1-1): EPEVTQTPSHQVTQMGQEVILRCVPISNHLYFYWYRQILGQKVEFLVSFYNNEISEKSEIFDDQFSVERPDGSNFTLKIRSTKLEDSAMYFCASRTRQGNTEAFFGQGTRLTVV.

The V gene is TRBV7-8, the J gene TRBJ2-1, with 10 bases lining up with TRBD2. The CDR3 covers 15 residues. Trimming cost V 5 bases and J 3 bases; bases outside gene matches: 4. Germline values: CDR1 SGHVS, CDR2 FQNEAQ. CDR3 in amino acids: CASSLGTSDYNEQFF. The CDR3 DNA follows: TGTGCCAGCAGCCTTGGGACTAGCGACTACAATGAGCAGTTCTTC.

The genes are TRBV10-1 and TRBJ2-2; 7 nucleotides align to TRBD2. The CDR3 has 16 residues. V dropped 3 bases and J dropped 6; count of bases not matched to a gene: 10. Germline V CDR1 and CDR2: WNHNN, SYGVQD (reference sequence). CDR3 loop: CASSDSRGRWAGELFF. Written as DNA, the CDR3 is TGCGCCAGCAGTGATTCTCGCGGGAGATGGGCCGGGGAGCTGTTTTTT.

The count of this clone is one. The sample contains more than one DNA sequence encoding this CDR3. The V call is TRBV5-1, the J call TRBJ2-3; D may be TRBD2 (5 bases). Germline CDR1 and CDR2: SGHRS and YFSETQ. The CDR3 is 15 amino acids. V was clipped by 0 bases and J by 3 bases, with 11 bases between them. The CDR3: CASSLDRGGTDTQYF. For the CDR3, the DNA is TGCGCCAGCAGCTTGGATCGGGGTGGGACAGATACGCAGTATTTT.

The rearrangement joins TRBV6-4 to TRBJ2-2; D is uncertain. Germline V gene data show CDR1 as MRHNA and CDR2 as SNTAGT. V lost 8 bases, J lost 1 base, and 8 bases lay in between. The CDR3 has 13 amino acids. CDR3 amino acids: CASASMNTGELFF. The CDR3 coding sequence is TGTGCCAGCGCGTCGATGAACACCGGGGAGCTGTTTTTT.

This clone was counted only a few times. V usage is TRBV19 and J usage is TRBJ2-7, with D possibly being TRBD1 (6 bases). The germline V gene has CDR1 LNHDA and CDR2 SQIVND (reference sequence). The CDR3 is 14 residues long. V shed 3 bases and J shed 3 bases, with 12 bases lying between them. CDR3 nucleotide sequence: TGTGCCAGTAGTATTTCGACAGGTTTCTACGAGCAGTACTTC. It specifies CASSISTGFYEQYF.

This chain uses TRBV14 with TRBJ1-1; 7 nucleotides line up with TRBD1. The germline CDR1 and CDR2 sequences are SGHDN and FVKESK. Losses at the gene ends were 4 bases for V and 2 bases for J; bases not matched to a gene: 4. CDR3 length: 14 amino acids. CDR3 amino acids: CASSRWTGNTEAFF. The DNA for the CDR3 is TGTGCCAGCAGCCGATGGACAGGAAACACTGAAGCTTTCTTT.

The chain recombines TRBV7-3 with TRBJ2-5; the D gene is possibly TRBD2 (6 bases). Germline lookup yields CDR1 SGHTA and CDR2 FQGTGA. The V end was cut by 2 bases, the J end by 1 base, with 11 bases between. CDR3 size: 15 residues. For the CDR3, the DNA is TGTGCCAGCAGCTTATTTGGAGGGCTCCAAGAGACCCAGTACTTC. The encoded protein is CASSLFGGLQETQYF.

The V and J genes are TRBV7-9 and TRBJ1-1, with D perhaps TRBD1 (6 bases). Trimming shortened V by 0 bases and J by 4 bases, and 15 bases separated the two germline ends. This CDR3 has 16 amino acids. Germline V CDR1 and CDR2: SEHNR, FQNEAQ (reference sequence). The CDR3 loop reads CASSLALGGSGTEAFF. The DNA of the CDR3 is TGTGCCAGCAGCTTAGCGCTTGGGGGCTCGGGCACTGAAGCTTTCTTT.

This chain links TRBV11-2 with TRBJ2-3, with a tentative D call TRBD1 (6 bases). The CDR3 consists of 16 residues. V shed 2 bases and J shed 4 bases, with 16 bases lying between them. Germline V gives CDR1 SGHAT, CDR2 FQNNGV. This CDR3 reads CASSLYRQGLSDTQYF. CDR3 in DNA: TGTGCCAGCAGCTTATACAGGCAGGGGTTGTCAGATACGCAGTATTTT.

V gene TRBV5-5 combines with J gene TRBJ2-2, with 12 bases identical to TRBD2. Germline V CDR1 and CDR2: SGHKS, YYEKEE (reference sequence). Trimming cost V 2 bases and J 4 bases; bases outside gene matches: 3. The CDR3 spans 16 residues. The DNA of the CDR3 is TGTGCCAGCAGCTTCCTAGCGGGAGGGCCCACCGGGGAGCTGTTTTTT. Translated, it gives CASSFLAGGPTGELFF.

The chain employs TRBV5-1 and TRBJ1-1; TRBD1 matches 8 bases. In germline, CDR1 is SGHRS, CDR2 YFSETQ. The junction had 5 bases not matched to a gene; V was cut back by 4 bases and J by 0 bases. CDR3 length: 15 amino acids. The CDR3 reads CASSPGQGMNTEAFF. CDR3 nucleotide sequence: TGCGCCAGCAGCCCAGGACAGGGCATGAACACTGAAGCTTTCTTT.

The chain is built from TRBV5-4 and TRBJ2-5; TRBD2 agrees at 9 bases. This CDR3 is built from 14 residues. Germline trimming cut 3 bases from V and 4 bases from J; bases unmatched to any gene: 4. Germline V gene lookup returns CDR1 SGHNT and CDR2 YYREEE (reference sequence). CDR3 residues: CASSSGLARETQYF. CDR3 bases: TGTGCCAGCAGCTCCGGACTAGCGAGAGAGACCCAGTACTTC.

V usage is TRBV4-1 and J usage is TRBJ2-2; TRBD2 matches 9 bases. The CDR3 runs 16 residues. Germline trimming cut 4 bases from V and 2 bases from J; bases unmatched to any gene: 5. Germline V lookup: CDR1 MGHRA, CDR2 YSYEKL. The CDR3 is CASSLSGRPNTGELFF. The CDR3 DNA is TGCGCCAGCAGCCTAAGCGGGAGGCCTAACACCGGGGAGCTGTTTTTT.

The chain has TRBV7-2 and TRBJ1-1, with D unclear. Germline CDR1 reads SGHTA; CDR2 reads FQGNSA. V lost 1 base to trimming and J lost 9 bases, with 9 bases between them. The CDR3 runs 12 residues. The CDR3 DNA sequence: TGTGCCAGCAGCTTAGTTGTAGAGAAAGCTTTCTTT. Protein: CASSLVVEKAFF. Combining the CDR3 with reference TRBV7-2 and TRBJ1-1 gives the whole variable domain GAGVSQSPSNKVTEKGKDVELRCDPISGHTALYWYRQSLGQGLEFLIYFQGNSAPDKSGLPSDRFSAERTGGSVSTLTIQRTQQEDSAVYLCASSLVVEKAFFGQGTRLTVV.

DNA for the CDR3: TGTGCCAGCAAGAAACCCAATACAGAGGGCTACACCTTC. Translated: CASKKPNTEGYTF. The chain uses TRBV6-1 and TRBJ1-2; D not certain. V was trimmed by 7 bases and J by 8 bases, leaving 17 bases between them. Per germline, CDR1 MNHNS and CDR2 SASEGT. The length of the CDR3 is 13 residues.

J is TRBJ1-5 and V is TRBV5-1; the D gene is possibly TRBD1 (5 bases). The CDR3 covers 15 residues. Germline loops: CDR1 SGHRS, CDR2 YFSETQ. V was pared by 2 bases and J by 6 bases, with 15 bases between. The CDR3 spells CASSFEGGAGQPQHF. CDR3 nucleotides: TGCGCCAGCAGCTTCGAAGGAGGGGCGGGTCAGCCCCAGCATTTT. Based on the CDR3 plus reference TRBV5-1 and TRBJ1-5, the full variable domain is KAGVTQTPRYLIKTRGQQVTLSCSPISGHRSVSWYQQTPGQGLQFLFEYFSETQRNKGNFPGRFSGRQFSNSRSEMNVSTLELGDSALYLCASSFEGGAGQPQHFGDGTRLSIL.

The chain carries TRBV7-9 and TRBJ2-7, with D perhaps TRBD2 (6 bases). The CDR3 has 16 amino acids. Germline CDR1 and CDR2: SEHNR and FQNEAQ (reference sequence). V was shortened by 5 bases and J by 0 bases, with 17 bases between the two germline ends. The CDR3 sequence: CASSLGTSGGSYEQYV. The CDR3 region has the DNA TGTGCCAGCAGCCTCGGGACTTCCGGAGGCTCCTACGAGCAGTACGTC.

The J gene is TRBJ2-3, the V gene TRBV29-1, with D perhaps matching TRBD2 (5 bases). CDR1 is SQVTM and CDR2 is ANQGSEA in the germline V gene. This CDR3 has 13 amino acids. Trimming removed 7 bases from V and 0 bases from J, with 11 bases in between. The CDR3 region has the DNA TGCAGCGCGACACTAGGGAGCACAGATACGCAGTATTTT. This codes for CSATLGSTDTQYF.

This chain joins TRBV11-3 and TRBJ2-5; D is ambiguous. V was trimmed by 0 bases and J by 5 bases, leaving 13 bases between them. This CDR3 region has 15 residues. Germline V lookup: CDR1 SGHNT, CDR2 YENEEA. The CDR3 DNA reads as TGTGCCAGCAGCTTAGAAGTTGAGCTACGGGAGACCCAGTACTTC. This translates into CASSLEVELRETQYF. The whole variable domain, remainder taken from reference TRBV11-3 and TRBJ2-5, is EAGVVQSPRYKIIEKKQPVAFWCNPISGHNTLYWYLQNLGQGPELLIRYENEEAVDDSQLPKDRFSAERLKGVDSTLKIQPAELGDSAVYLCASSLEVELRETQYFGPGTRLLVL.